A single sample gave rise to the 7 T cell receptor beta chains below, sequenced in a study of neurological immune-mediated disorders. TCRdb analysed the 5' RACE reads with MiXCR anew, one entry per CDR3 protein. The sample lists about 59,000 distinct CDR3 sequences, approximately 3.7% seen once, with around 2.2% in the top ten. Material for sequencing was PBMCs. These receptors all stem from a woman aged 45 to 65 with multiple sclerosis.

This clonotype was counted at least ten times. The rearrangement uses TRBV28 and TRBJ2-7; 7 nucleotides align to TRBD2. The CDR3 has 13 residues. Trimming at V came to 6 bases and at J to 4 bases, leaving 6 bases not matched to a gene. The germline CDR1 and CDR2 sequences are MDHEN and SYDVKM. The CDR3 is CASSLARGYEQYF. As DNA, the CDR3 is TGTGCCAGCAGCCTAGCGCGGGGGTACGAGCAGTACTTC.

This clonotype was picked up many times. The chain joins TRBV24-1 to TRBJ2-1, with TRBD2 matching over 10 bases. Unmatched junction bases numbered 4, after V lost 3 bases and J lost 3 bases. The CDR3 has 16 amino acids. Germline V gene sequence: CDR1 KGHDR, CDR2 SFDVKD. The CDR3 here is CATSDATSGLYNEQFF. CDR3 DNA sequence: TGTGCCACCAGTGATGCGACTAGCGGGCTCTACAATGAGCAGTTCTTC.

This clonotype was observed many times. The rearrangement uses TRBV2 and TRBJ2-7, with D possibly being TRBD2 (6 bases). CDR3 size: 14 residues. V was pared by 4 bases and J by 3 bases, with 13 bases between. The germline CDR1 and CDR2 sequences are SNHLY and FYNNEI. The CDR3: CASSGGDSYYEQYF. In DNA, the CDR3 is TGTGCCAGCAGTGGGGGGGACTCCTACTACGAGCAGTACTTC.

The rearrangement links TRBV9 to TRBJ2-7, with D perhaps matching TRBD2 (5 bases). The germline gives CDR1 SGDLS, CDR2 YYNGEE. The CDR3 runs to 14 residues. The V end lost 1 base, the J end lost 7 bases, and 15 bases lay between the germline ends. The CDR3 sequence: CASSVTRGSREQYF. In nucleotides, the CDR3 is TGTGCCAGCAGCGTAACTAGAGGGAGTCGAGAGCAGTACTTC. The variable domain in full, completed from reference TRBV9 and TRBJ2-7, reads DSGVTQTPKHLITATGQRVTLRCSPRSGDLSVYWYQQSLDQGLQFLIQYYNGEERAKGNILERFSAQQFPDLHSELNLSSLELGDSALYFCASSVTRGSREQYFGPGTRLTVT.

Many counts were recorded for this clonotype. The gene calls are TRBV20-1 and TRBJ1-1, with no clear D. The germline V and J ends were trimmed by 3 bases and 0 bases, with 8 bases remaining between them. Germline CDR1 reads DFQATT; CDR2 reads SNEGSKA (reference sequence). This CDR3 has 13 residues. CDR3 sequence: CSASPQVNTEAFF. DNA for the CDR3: TGCAGTGCTAGTCCTCAGGTGAACACTGAAGCTTTCTTT.

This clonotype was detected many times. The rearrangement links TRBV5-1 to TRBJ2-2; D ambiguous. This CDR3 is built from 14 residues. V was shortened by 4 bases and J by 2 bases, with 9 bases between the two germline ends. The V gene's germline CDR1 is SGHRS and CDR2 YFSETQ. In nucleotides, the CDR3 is TGCGCCAGCAGCCGCAATTATAACACCGGGGAGCTGTTTTTT. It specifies CASSRNYNTGELFF. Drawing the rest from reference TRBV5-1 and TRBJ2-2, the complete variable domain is KAGVTQTPRYLIKTRGQQVTLSCSPISGHRSVSWYQQTPGQGLQFLFEYFSETQRNKGNFPGRFSGRQFSNSRSEMNVSTLELGDSALYLCASSRNYNTGELFFGEGSRLTVL.

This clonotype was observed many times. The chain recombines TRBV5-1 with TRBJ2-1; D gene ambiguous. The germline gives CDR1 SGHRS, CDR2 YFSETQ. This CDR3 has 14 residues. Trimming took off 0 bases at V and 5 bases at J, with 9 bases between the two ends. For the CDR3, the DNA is TGCGCCAGCAGCTTGGATGGAGCCGACAATGAGCAGTTCTTC. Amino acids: CASSLDGADNEQFF.